This T cell receptor (beta chain) derives from a study of T-cell reconstitution after alpha-beta-depleted transplantation in children. Regarding the study as a whole: Surviving recipient T cells and thymic progenitors underlay high day-60 TCRbeta diversity in some patients. Fresh T-cell production supplied most of the T-cell counts and diversity seen one year after transplant. Expanded clones from the graft, numbering several hundred, reportedly supplied alpha-beta T cells about two months after transplant.

The CDR3 is 14 residues long. The V end was cut by 0 bases, the J end by 6 bases, with 11 bases between. Germline loops: CDR1 SEHNR, CDR2 FQNEAQ (reference sequence). Unique molecular identifiers featured in how the TCRbeta library was prepared. From the PCR reads, TCRdb called clonotypes with MiXCR, one entry per CDR3 protein. The sample yields roughly 100,000 distinct CDR3 sequences, 4.5% to 7.5% seen once. This clonotype was recorded at least ten times. Its target is not known. The TCR sequence derives from a female patient aged 2-10 years who had a stem cell transplant for Fanconi anemia, so the T cells may come from the graft donor. V gene TRBV7-9 combines with J gene TRBJ1-2; the D is unclear. Sequenced material: PBMCs, mostly from graft donor cells, taken 60 days after TCRalphabeta/CD19-depleted stem cell transplant. In DNA form, the CDR3 reads TGTGCCAGCAGCTTAGCGGTCCAGTACAATGGCTACACCTTC. Its translation is CASSLAVQYNGYTF. Full variable domain (outside the CDR3, taken from reference TRBV7-9 and TRBJ1-2): DTGVSQNPRHKITKRGQNVTFRCDPISEHNRLYWYRQTLGQGPEFLTYFQNEAQLEKSRLLSDRFSAERPKGSFSTLEIQRTEQGDSAMYLCASSLAVQYNGYTFGSGTRLTVV.